The TCR beta chain under discussion was sequenced for a study of blood T cell repertoires in COVID-19. On the study more broadly: Spain, Italy and the United States supplied samples that represented acute and convalescent COVID-19.

Patients from Seattle were sampled longitudinally, starting during active infection. This CDR3 is 15 amino acids long. Trimming removed 5 bases at V and 6 bases at J, with 19 bases between. Germline V gene sequence: CDR1 SNHLY, CDR2 FYNNEI. Authors' analysis steps: For nucleated cells, counts were estimated from reference gene primer amplification. Method: immunoSEQ multiplex PCR; TCRdb's copy keeps in-frame clones and lacks some. D and trimming were read from the DNA, whereas the V and J calls and clone size are those reported in that table. Of around 180,000 clones listed, roughly 77% are singletons.

Sample: peripheral blood. The V call is TRBV2, the J call TRBJ1-2; perhaps TRBD1 as D (5 bases). The clonotype was recovered from a woman of 80 years or more with COVID-19, enrolled during active disease. This CDR3 reads CASSSIQGITNGYTF. The CDR3 DNA sequence: TGTGCCAGCAGTTCCATTCAGGGTATTACAAATGGCTACACCTTC.